The 9 T cell receptor beta chains below were found in one sample sequenced in a study of OX40 agonist ivuxolimab in advanced cancers. This table comes from immunoSEQ multiplex PCR, and its TCRdb copy is limited to in-frame clones, with some not included. Of 75,000 to 90,000 clones in the sample, 85% to 90% were seen once. Sample: CD4+ or CD8+ T cells sorted from blood, taken in a trial of the OX40 agonist ivuxolimab. The receptors shown here come from an adult with an advanced solid tumor such as melanoma, head and neck, liver or kidney cancer.

The V and J genes are TRBV18 and TRBJ1-1; D perhaps matches TRBD1 (5 bases). V was trimmed by 5 bases and J by 5 bases, leaving 12 bases between them. Germline V lookup: CDR1 KGHSH, CDR2 LQKENI. CDR3 length: 13 amino acids. CDR3 DNA: TGTGCCAGCTCATCAGCGGGGGGAACTGAAGCTTTCTTT. Its translation is CASSSAGGTEAFF.

This chain uses TRBV27 with TRBJ1-4; a possible D gene is TRBD1 (5 bases). The CDR3 is 15 amino acids. Trimming pared 6 bases from V and 0 bases from J, leaving 11 bases between. Looked up from germline, CDR1 is MNHEY and CDR2 is SMNVEV (reference sequence). The CDR3 here is CASRRDPATNEKLFF. CDR3 nucleotides: TGTGCCAGCAGGAGGGACCCCGCAACTAATGAAAAACTGTTTTTT. Full variable domain (outside the CDR3, taken from reference TRBV27 and TRBJ1-4): EAQVTQNPRYLITVTGKKLTVTCSQNMNHEYMSWYRQDPGLGLRQIYYSMNVEVTDKGDVPEGYKVSRKEKRNFPLILESPSPNQTSLYFCASRRDPATNEKLFFGSGTQLSVL.

This clone has only one observation. This rearrangement joins TRBV6-1 to TRBJ1-4; TRBD1 matches 7 bases. With 1 base clipped from V and 5 bases from J, the junction kept 7 bases outside the gene matches. This CDR3 is 16 amino acids long. Germline CDR1 and CDR2: MNHNS and SASEGT. The CDR3 DNA follows: TGTGCCAGCAGTGAAGTAATGGGACAGCCCAATGAAAAACTGTTTTTT. Amino acids: CASSEVMGQPNEKLFF.

This chain joins TRBV9 and TRBJ1-1; TRBD1 agrees at 7 bases. With V trimmed by 0 bases and J by 8 bases, 4 bases remained unmatched. The CDR3 extends over 13 amino acids. Germline V gene data show CDR1 as SGDLS and CDR2 as YYNGEE. The DNA for the CDR3 is TGTGCCAGCAGCGTAGCAGGGGGGGTGGAAGCTTTCTTT. Its translation: CASSVAGGVEAFF.

This clone occurred once. The genes are TRBV19 and TRBJ2-5; 7 bases line up with TRBD2. Germline V gene data show CDR1 as LNHDA and CDR2 as SQIVND (reference sequence). CDR3 length equals 15 residues. After removal of 5 bases from V and 0 bases from J, the junction contained 6 bases not matched to a gene. The CDR3 here is CASSAPAGYQETQYF. CDR3 in DNA: TGTGCCAGTAGTGCACCAGCGGGGTACCAAGAGACCCAGTACTTC.

There are a few counts of this clone. This rearrangement joins TRBV7-9 to TRBJ1-5; D is uncertain. CDR3 length equals 13 residues. Germline CDR1 reads SEHNR; CDR2 reads FQNEAQ (reference sequence). The V end was cut by 5 bases, the J end by 4 bases, with 9 bases between. The CDR3 loop reads CASSPEWNQPQHF. CDR3 DNA: TGTGCCAGCAGCCCCGAGTGGAATCAGCCCCAGCATTTT.

CDR3 protein: CASSPHGQDYSPLHF. In DNA form, the CDR3 reads TGTGCCAGCTCACCACACGGACAGGATTACTCACCCCTCCACTTT. V gene TRBV18 combines with J gene TRBJ1-6; TRBD1 agrees at 7 bases. CDR3 length equals 15 residues. Per germline, CDR1 KGHSH and CDR2 LQKENI. V dropped 1 base and J dropped 10; count of bases not matched to a gene: 7.

The V call is TRBV7-9, the J call TRBJ1-2, with D perhaps matching TRBD1 (5 bases). Germline V gene sequence: CDR1 SEHNR, CDR2 FQNEAQ (reference sequence). The CDR3 runs to 16 residues. V lost 5 bases and J 2 bases, leaving 18 bases between the germline ends. CDR3 DNA: TGTGCCAGCAGCGGGGCCTCCCAATGGACGAACTATGGCTACACCTTC. As protein: CASSGASQWTNYGYTF.

The V and J genes are TRBV5-1 and TRBJ2-7; D possibly corresponds to TRBD1 (6 bases). There are 14 residues in the CDR3. CDR1 and CDR2 from the germline V gene are SGHRS and YFSETQ. The germline V and J ends were trimmed by 2 bases and 6 bases, with 15 bases remaining between them. The CDR3 coding sequence is TGCGCCAGCAGCTTTACCCCAGGGGCAGGCGAGCAGTACTTC. Amino acid sequence: CASSFTPGAGEQYF. The full variable domain, completed using reference TRBV5-1 and TRBJ2-7, is KAGVTQTPRYLIKTRGQQVTLSCSPISGHRSVSWYQQTPGQGLQFLFEYFSETQRNKGNFPGRFSGRQFSNSRSEMNVSTLELGDSALYLCASSFTPGAGEQYFGPGTRLTVT.